The present T cell receptor beta chain was sequenced within a study of blood T cell repertoires in COVID-19 (dated by TCRdb to the early 2020s). For the study in its entirety: Samples covering the acute and convalescent phases of COVID-19 were provided by collaborators in the United States, Italy and Spain. The material from the prospective study consisted of cDNA or gDNA derived from T cells, B-cell-depleted T cells, or PBMCs. Deeply sampled blood TCRbeta repertoires from subjects exposed to, actively infected with, or recovered from COVID-19 were included in the dataset. The samples were drawn from two sources: the first 160 participants of the ongoing ImmuneRACE study, and 1,254 subjects contributed by 6 global collaborators. Where available, HLA class I and class II types were taken from metadata supplied by the sample provider and were not determined by assay-based typing. The repertoires were released in a freely available public database intended as a resource for research on the immune response to SARS-CoV-2. A de-identified subject ID, COVID-19 status, age in years and sex were almost always included in the sample metadata. Points the paper makes about the study in general: Clinical and demographic metadata were provided uncurated, with the amount varying by source and participant.

As regards this clone: This receptor's antigen is unknown. Base qualities are not recorded, but no much larger clone differs from it by a single base.

At one collaborating source in Seattle, patients were enrolled during active infection and were followed longitudinally through the course of disease. Whole blood was collected in K2EDTA tubes by collaborating institutions according to the institutions' own protocols. For TCRbeta analysis, collaborators shipped samples in one of three forms: frozen whole blood, isolated PBMCs, or DNA extracted from either of those sample types. Cut back by 9 bases and 8 bases, the V and J ends lie 16 bases apart. The germline V gene gives CDR1 as WSHSY and CDR2 as SAAADI. Spanning cysteine to phenylalanine, the CDR3 consists of 12 amino acids. The CDR3 DNA has 36 bases and is translated from base 1. TCRbeta CDR3 regions were amplified from genomic DNA by means of the immunoSEQ Assay, a bias-controlled multiplex PCR. The original methods were these. The number of nucleated cells in each sample was estimated from the amplification of reference gene primers within the assay. To quantify the absolute abundance of each unique TCRbeta CDR3 rearrangement, sequence reads were collapsed and filtered. Productive Simpson clonality was computed per sample as the square root of Simpson's diversity index over productive rearrangements. TCRdb carries this immuneACCESS record with in-frame sequences only. Its versions omit some clonotypes, under half of them owing to an unresolved V gene in the studies checked, with the rest unexplained. V and J calls and clone size come straight from that table; D and trimming were deduced from the DNA. The sample contains 190,000 or so clones, around 80% of them found a single time. 12% of the sample belongs to the ten largest clones.

This TCR was sampled from a woman over 75 with COVID-19, enrolled during active disease. The rearranged segments are TRBV10-2 and TRBJ1-2; TRBD1 is possibly the D segment (5 matching bases). Sequencing used peripheral blood. The encoded CDR3 is CASTEGYGGYTF. In nucleotide form, the sequence is TGCGCCAGTACTGAGGGGTACGGGGGCTACACCTTC.